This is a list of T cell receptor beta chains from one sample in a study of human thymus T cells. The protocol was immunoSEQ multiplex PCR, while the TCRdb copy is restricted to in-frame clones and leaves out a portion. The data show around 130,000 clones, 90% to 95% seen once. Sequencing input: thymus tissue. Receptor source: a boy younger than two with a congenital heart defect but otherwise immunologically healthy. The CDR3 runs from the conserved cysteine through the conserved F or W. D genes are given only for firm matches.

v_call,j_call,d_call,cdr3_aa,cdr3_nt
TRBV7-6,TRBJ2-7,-,CASSPSAPSVIPREQYF,TGTGCCAGCAGCCCCTCCGCGCCTAGCGTAATACCACGAGAGCAGTACTTC
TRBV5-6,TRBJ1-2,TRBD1,CASSVTGGAGGYTF,TGTGCCAGCAGCGTGACAGGGGGCGCTGGGGGCTACACCTTC
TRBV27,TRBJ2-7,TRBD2,CASSFGGGAGYEQYF,TGTGCCAGCAGTTTTGGCGGGGGGGCAGGATACGAGCAGTACTTC
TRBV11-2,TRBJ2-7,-,CASSLVRSLRPEQYF,TGTGCCAGCAGCTTAGTGCGGTCTTTGAGGCCCGAGCAGTACTTC
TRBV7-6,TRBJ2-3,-,CASSSPGDTQYF,TGTGCCAGCAGCTCACCGGGAGATACGCAGTATTTT
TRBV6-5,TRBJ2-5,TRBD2,CASRPRTSGQETQYF,TGTGCCAGCAGACCTCGGACTAGCGGACAAGAGACCCAGTACTTC
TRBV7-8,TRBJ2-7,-,CASSLRGPNGQNIPYEQYF,TGTGCCAGCAGCCTTAGGGGCCCCAACGGACAGAACATTCCTTACGAGCAGTACTTC
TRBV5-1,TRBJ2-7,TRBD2,CASRGVGLAALKSSYEQYF,TGCGCCAGCAGAGGTGTGGGGCTAGCGGCCCTTAAAAGCTCCTACGAGCAGTACTTC
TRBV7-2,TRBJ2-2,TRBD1,CASSPQTVDRDVYTGELFF,TGTGCCAGCAGCCCCCAAACCGTCGACAGGGATGTGTACACCGGGGAGCTGTTTTTT
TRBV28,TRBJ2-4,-,CASIPRGGLHIQYF,TGTGCCAGCATCCCCCGAGGAGGCCTCCACATTCAGTACTTC
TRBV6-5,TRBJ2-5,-,CASTTLGRQETQYF,TGTGCCAGCACCACTCTAGGCAGACAAGAGACCCAGTACTTC
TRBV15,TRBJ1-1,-,CATSRVTGAEAFF,TGTGCCACCAGCAGAGTAACAGGCGCTGAAGCTTTCTTT
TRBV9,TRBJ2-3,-,CASSGGTDTQYF,TGTGCCAGCAGCGGGGGCACAGATACGCAGTATTTT
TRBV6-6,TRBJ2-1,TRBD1,CASSYRGQGNNEQFF,TGTGCCAGCAGTTACAGGGGACAGGGTAACAATGAGCAGTTCTTC
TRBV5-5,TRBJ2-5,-,CASSIGPNAQETQYF,TGTGCCAGCAGCATTGGACCAAACGCCCAAGAGACCCAGTACTTC
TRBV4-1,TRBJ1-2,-,CASSQEGATNYGYTF,TGCGCCAGCAGCCAAGAGGGGGCGACTAACTATGGCTACACCTTC
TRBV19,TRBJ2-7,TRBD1,CASSLGQGYEQYF,TGTGCCAGTAGTCTGGGACAGGGCTACGAGCAGTACTTC